This T cell receptor (beta chain) came from a study of long-term antiretroviral therapy in people with HIV. The CDR3 is made up of 13 amino acids. Germline CDR1 and CDR2: MNHEY and SVGAGI. Trimming pared 8 bases from V and 6 bases from J, leaving 17 bases between. Survey level was the resolution at which the v3.0 immunoSEQ assay ran. TCRdb's copy holds only in-frame clones and misses some; the assay was immunoSEQ multiplex PCR. The profile shows 20,000 or so clones, roughly 86% of them singletons. This chain links TRBV6-5 with TRBJ2-7; D perhaps matches TRBD2 (7 bases). This material consisted of unsorted PBMCs, taken 0.5 years after starting antiretroviral therapy. The source is a man between 35 and 55 years old with HIV. CDR3 protein: CASCSGGGGEQYF. The CDR3 DNA is TGTGCCAGCTGTTCCGGAGGGGGGGGCGAGCAGTACTTC.